This TCR beta chain was identified during a study of blood T cell repertoires in COVID-19. Study-wide context: Material from acute and convalescent COVID-19 was sourced from the United States, Italy and Spain. PBMCs, B-cell-depleted T cells, or T cells were the source of the cDNA or gDNA that made up the material.

Authors' analysis steps: Reference gene primers were amplified, and this amplification served to estimate nucleated cell counts. The method was immunoSEQ multiplex PCR; TCRdb's version includes in-frame clones alone and lacks a portion of them. V and J calls and clone size are given by that table; D and trimming were obtained from the DNA. The sample lists 120,000 to 150,000 clones, 70% to 90% occurring once. The V gene's germline CDR1 is MNHEY and CDR2 SMNVEV (reference sequence). Unmatched junction bases numbered 7, after V lost 8 bases and J lost 2 bases. This CDR3 comprises 15 residues. The sequence came from a woman of 80 years or more with acute or convalescent COVID-19. The chain couples TRBV27 to TRBJ1-5; 9 nucleotides match TRBD1. The sample taken for sequencing was peripheral blood. CDR3 loop: CASGPWDRGNQPQHF. The CDR3 DNA follows: TGTGCCAGCGGGCCTTGGGACAGGGGCAATCAGCCCCAGCATTTT.